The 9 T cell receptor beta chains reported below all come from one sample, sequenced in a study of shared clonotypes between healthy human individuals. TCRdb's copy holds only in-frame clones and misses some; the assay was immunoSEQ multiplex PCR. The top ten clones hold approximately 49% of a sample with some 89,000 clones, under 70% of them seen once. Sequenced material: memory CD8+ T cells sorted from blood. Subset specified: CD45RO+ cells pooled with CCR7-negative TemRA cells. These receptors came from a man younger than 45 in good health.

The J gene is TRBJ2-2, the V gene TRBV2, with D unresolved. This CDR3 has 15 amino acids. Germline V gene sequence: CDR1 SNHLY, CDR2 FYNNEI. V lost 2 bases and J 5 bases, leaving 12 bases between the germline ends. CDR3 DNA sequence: TGTGCCAGCAGTGAACCTGGACGGGTGACCGGGGAGCTGTTTTTT. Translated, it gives CASSEPGRVTGELFF.

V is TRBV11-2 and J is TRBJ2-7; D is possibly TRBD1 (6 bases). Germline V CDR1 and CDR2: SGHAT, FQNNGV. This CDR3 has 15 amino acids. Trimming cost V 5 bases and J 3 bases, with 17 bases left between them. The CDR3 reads CASSEGYQGSYEQYF. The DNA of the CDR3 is TGTGCCAGCAGCGAAGGGTACCAGGGGAGCTACGAGCAGTACTTC.

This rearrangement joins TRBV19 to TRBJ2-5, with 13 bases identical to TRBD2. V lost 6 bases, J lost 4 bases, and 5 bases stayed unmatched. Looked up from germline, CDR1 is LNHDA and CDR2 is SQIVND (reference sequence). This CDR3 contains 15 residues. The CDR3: CASSTGLAGVETQYF. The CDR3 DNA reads TGTGCCAGTAGCACCGGACTAGCGGGAGTAGAGACCCAGTACTTC. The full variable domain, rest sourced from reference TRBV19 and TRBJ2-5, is DGGITQSPKYLFRKEGQNVTLSCEQNLNHDAMYWYRQDPGQGLRLIYYSQIVNDFQKGDIAEGYSVSREKKESFPLTVTSAQKNPTAFYLCASSTGLAGVETQYFGPGTRLLVL.

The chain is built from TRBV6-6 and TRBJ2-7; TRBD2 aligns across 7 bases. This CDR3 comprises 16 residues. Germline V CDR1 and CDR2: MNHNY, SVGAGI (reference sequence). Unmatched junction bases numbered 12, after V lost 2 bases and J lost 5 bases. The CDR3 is CASSYGEGRAFHEQYF. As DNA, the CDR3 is TGTGCCAGCAGTTACGGGGAGGGGCGGGCCTTTCACGAGCAGTACTTC.

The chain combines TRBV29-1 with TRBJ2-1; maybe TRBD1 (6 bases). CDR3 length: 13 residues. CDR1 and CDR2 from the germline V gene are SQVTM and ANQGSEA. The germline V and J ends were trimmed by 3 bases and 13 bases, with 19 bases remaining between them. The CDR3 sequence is CSVEGTGTPVQFF. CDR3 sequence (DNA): TGCAGCGTTGAGGGGACCGGGACACCGGTTCAGTTCTTC.

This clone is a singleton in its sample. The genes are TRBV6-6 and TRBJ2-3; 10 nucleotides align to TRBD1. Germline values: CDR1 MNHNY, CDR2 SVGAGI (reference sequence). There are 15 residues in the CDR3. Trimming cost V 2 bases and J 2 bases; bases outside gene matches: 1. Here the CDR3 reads CASSYGTGVTDTQYF. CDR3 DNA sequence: TGTGCCAGCAGTTACGGGACAGGGGTCACAGATACGCAGTATTTT.

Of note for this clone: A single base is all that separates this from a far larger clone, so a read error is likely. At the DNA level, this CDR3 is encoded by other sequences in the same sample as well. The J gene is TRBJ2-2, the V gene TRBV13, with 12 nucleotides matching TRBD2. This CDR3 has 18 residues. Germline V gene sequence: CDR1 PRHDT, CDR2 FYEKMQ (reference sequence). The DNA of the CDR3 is TGTGCCAGTAGCTTAACGCTGGCCGGGACTAGCGGGCCCGGGGAGCTGTTTTTT. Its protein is CASSLTLAGTSGPGELFF.

As DNA, the CDR3 is TGTGCCAGCAGCCAAGATTTAGCGGGAGGGGGATCCACCTACAATGAGCAGTTCTTC. Its protein is CASSQDLAGGGSTYNEQFF. The rearrangement links TRBV4-2 to TRBJ2-1; 11 nucleotides line up with TRBD2. From germline, CDR1 is LGHNA and CDR2 YNFKEQ. This CDR3 is built from 19 residues. Unmatched junction bases numbered 9, after V lost 0 bases and J lost 2 bases.

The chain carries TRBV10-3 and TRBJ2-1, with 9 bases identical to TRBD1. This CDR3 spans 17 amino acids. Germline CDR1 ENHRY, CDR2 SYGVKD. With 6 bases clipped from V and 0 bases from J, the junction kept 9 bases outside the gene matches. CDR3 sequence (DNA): TGTGCCATCAGCCATAAGGGACAGGGAAGCTCCTACAATGAGCAGTTCTTC. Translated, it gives CAISHKGQGSSYNEQFF.